This TCR beta chain is from a study of PD-L1 blockade in urothelial cancer. Study details: Atezolizumab at 1,200 mg intravenously every 3 weeks was started by patients around 2014.

Sequencing was performed with immunoSEQ multiplex PCR; in TCRdb, only in-frame clones are kept and a portion is missing. The data hold 15,000 to 20,000 clones, with around 81% observed a single time. Sample time point: peripheral blood 6 weeks after treatment start. V shed 5 bases, J shed 4 bases, and the junction held 8 bases outside the gene matches. CDR1 and CDR2 (germline): SNHLY, FYNNEI. The CDR3 contains 17 residues. Sample: PBMCs, taken around atezolizumab (anti-PD-L1) treatment. V gene TRBV2 combines with J gene TRBJ2-2; 12 bases align to TRBD2. This sequence was found in a man aged 45 to 65 with urothelial cancer. CDR3 nucleotide sequence: TGTGCCAGCAGTCCTTGGACTAGCGGGGATGGCACCGGGGAGCTGTTTTTT. Residues: CASSPWTSGDGTGELFF. Based on the CDR3 plus reference TRBV2 and TRBJ2-2, the full variable domain is EPEVTQTPSHQVTQMGQEVILRCVPISNHLYFYWYRQILGQKVEFLVSFYNNEISEKSEIFDDQFSVERPDGSNFTLKIRSTKLEDSAMYFCASSPWTSGDGTGELFFGEGSRLTVL.